This is a list of T cell receptor beta chains from one sample in a study of shared T cell receptors in the human thymus. Assay used: immunoSEQ multiplex PCR; TCRdb lists only in-frame clones, some missing. Found here are some 700,000 clones, more than 75% of them singletons; the top ten hold approximately 0.01%. These same records also appear under a second study, on human thymus T cells.

Sequenced material: thymocytes. Receptor source: a boy under two years old with a congenital heart defect. CDR3s leave out the opening cysteine and the closing phenylalanine or tryptophan.

v_call cdr3_aa
TRBV6-1 ASSEGGSPHEQY
TRBV11-2 ASSCLGREAHEQY
TRBV7-9 ASSSLRGMNTEAF
TRBV7-9 ASSSGTSGYNEQF
TRBV9 ASSVMGGRQY
TRBV18 ASSPRRALGDEQF
TRBV4-2 ASSQDRPSGSYEQY
TRBV6-6 ASRAQGLGTDTQY
TRBV29-1 SAHHAGTGNTEAF
TRBV4-2 ASSQGPERGSSYNEQF
TRBV5-8 ASSFNRDRTNYGYT
TRBV7-2 ASSRSEKRKGKHHNEQF
TRBV19 ASSITGQGYEQY
TRBV15 ATSRGARQVAKNIQY
TRBV2 ASSAGHPSPFYEQY
TRBV5-6 ASSFGPRRDTGELF
TRBV7-9 ASRLRDTEAF
TRBV4-3 ASSSGLEGDSSYNEQF
TRBV5-6 ASSLALAGETGELF
TRBV27 ASSLSRPAGLQETQY
TRBV6-6 ASSYGGGQADEQF
TRBV11-2 ASSGQMNTEAF
TRBV4-1 ASSQNYPDGGTEGEQY
TRBV5-8 ASTVDRGGGNTIY
TRBV5-1 ASRVGTSGTYEQY
TRBV19 ASSVKTRWETQY
TRBV4-1 ANATGLQETQY
TRBV6-4 ASAKQGAGKHGYT
TRBV19 ASSIDPLGLAGKEQF
TRBV7-8 ASSLQGLNPRCQY
TRBV27 ASGSGPYNEQF
TRBV27 ASSYNQGRAEQF
TRBV4-1 ASSRHDLTSGGPRYGQETQY
TRBV7-2 ASTPGLAGSLSYEQY
TRBV27 ASSPQGAGGPRPDTQY
TRBV5-1 ASSLGTTGNTIY
TRBV5-1 ASSLKRSPQEPDTQY
TRBV29-1 SVEGPGEIETQY
TRBV27 ASSLKGTGVYEQY
TRBV27 ASRGPTSAKGVSEQF
TRBV10-3 AISGKILRDGAGNTIY
TRBV14 ASSQVEGGAETQY
TRBV5-1 ARRLAGVVETQY
TRBV28 ATGTGDQPQH
TRBV15 ATSRERSTGGRETQY
TRBV19 ASSIGGLEGRDEQF
TRBV5-8 TVVRGGTDTQY